Listed below are T cell receptor beta chains from one sample, sequenced in a study of cytomegalovirus exposure and HLA in healthy donors. This table comes from immunoSEQ multiplex PCR, and its TCRdb copy is limited to in-frame clones, with some not included. The sample has around 95,000 clones, roughly 70% seen once; the top ten hold approximately 1.8%. The sample consisted of PBMCs. The receptors were sampled from a male donor in good health and CMV-seronegative. Each CDR3 is given with its conserved first and last residue. A D gene is named only where the DNA matches it firmly. The size entry is marked missing in some rows and otherwise reads once, few, many or a size class.

clone size	D gene	V gene	J gene	CDR3 protein	CDR3 DNA
-	-	TRBV7-3	TRBJ2-7	CASSLTPAGNEQYF	TGTGCCAGCAGCTTAACCCCCGCCGGGAACGAGCAGTACTTC
-	-	TRBV25-1	TRBJ1-3	CASSRGTAIYF	TGTGCCAGCAGTAGGGGTACGGCCATATATTTT
-	-	TRBV27	TRBJ2-7	CASSPGGRKQYF	TGTGCCAGCAGCCCCGGGGGTCGTAAGCAGTACTTC
-	TRBD1	TRBV5-1	TRBJ1-1	CASSPRGRTNTEAFF	TGCGCCAGCAGCCCCAGGGGGCGTACGAACACTGAAGCTTTCTTT
few	-	TRBV29-1	TRBJ1-1	CSVNQGPCEAFF	TGCAGCGTAAACCAGGGGCCTTGTGAAGCTTTCTTT
-	-	TRBV7-2	TRBJ1-2	CASRNQDYGYTF	TGTGCCAGTCGAAACCAGGACTATGGCTACACCTTC
-	-	TRBV10-1	TRBJ1-5	CASSRSRHTLAGQPQHF	TGCGCCAGCAGCCGATCAAGACATACTCTGGCGGGTCAGCCCCAGCATTTT
once	TRBD1	TRBV19	TRBJ2-7	CASSIEGQGADEQYF	TGTGCCAGTAGTATAGAAGGACAGGGGGCGGACGAGCAGTACTTC
-	-	TRBV30	TRBJ1-1	CAWSVTQGNTEAFF	TGTGCCTGGAGTGTAACCCAGGGGAACACTGAAGCTTTCTTT
-	-	TRBV29-1	TRBJ2-1	CSVKFSDNEQFF	TGCAGCGTGAAATTCTCAGACAATGAGCAGTTCTTC
-	TRBD1	TRBV4-3	TRBJ2-7	CASSQARARQGMYEQYF	TGCGCCAGCAGCCAAGCGAGAGCCCGACAGGGGATGTACGAGCAGTACTTC
-	TRBD2	TRBV5-1	TRBJ2-2	CASSLAGANTGELFF	TGCGCCAGCAGCTTAGCGGGGGCGAACACCGGGGAGCTGTTTTTT
-	TRBD1	TRBV5-6	TRBJ2-1	CASSLGDRSYNEQFF	TGTGCCAGCAGCTTGGGGGACAGGTCCTACAATGAGCAGTTCTTC
once	-	TRBV4-1	TRBJ2-7	CASSQVQGSHGGEQYF	TGCGCCAGCAGCCAAGTTCAAGGCTCCCACGGGGGAGAGCAGTACTTC
-	-	TRBV6-1	TRBJ1-3	CASSGGRHPGNTIYF	TGTGCCAGCAGTGGAGGCCGTCACCCAGGAAACACCATATATTTT
-	TRBD1	TRBV5-6	TRBJ1-2	CASSPGDRVVGYTF	TGTGCCAGCAGCCCCGGAGACAGGGTAGTTGGCTACACCTTC
-	-	TRBV6-1	TRBJ1-5	CASSALGGNQNQPQHF	TGTGCCAGCAGTGCCTTAGGAGGGAATCAAAATCAGCCCCAGCATTTT
-	TRBD1	TRBV5-1	TRBJ1-2	CASTNTGVGYGYTF	TGCGCCAGCACCAACACAGGGGTCGGATATGGCTACACCTTC
-	-	TRBV30	TRBJ2-3	CAWSVLSDTQYF	TGTGCCTGGAGTGTACTCTCTGATACGCAGTATTTT
-	TRBD2	TRBV28	TRBJ2-2	CASVPGLAGAGELFF	TGTGCCAGCGTTCCGGGACTAGCGGGAGCCGGGGAGCTGTTTTTT
-	TRBD2	TRBV9	TRBJ2-7	CASSVGGAGGPYEQYF	TGTGCCAGCAGCGTAGGAGGAGCGGGAGGACCCTACGAGCAGTACTTC
-	-	TRBV4-2	TRBJ2-1	CASSQVATNYNEQFF	TGTGCCAGCAGCCAAGTGGCGACAAACTACAATGAGCAGTTCTTC
-	-	TRBV6-1	TRBJ2-7	CASSEAVTSTKEQYF	TGTGCCAGCAGTGAAGCGGTAACTTCAACCAAGGAGCAGTACTTC
-	TRBD2	TRBV7-6	TRBJ2-7	CASSSGLAVYEQYF	TGTGCCAGCAGCTCGGGACTAGCGGTGTACGAGCAGTACTTC
-	-	TRBV6-1	TRBJ1-2	CASSSSTKGDYGYTF	TGTGCCAGCAGCTCAAGTACAAAGGGAGACTATGGCTACACCTTC